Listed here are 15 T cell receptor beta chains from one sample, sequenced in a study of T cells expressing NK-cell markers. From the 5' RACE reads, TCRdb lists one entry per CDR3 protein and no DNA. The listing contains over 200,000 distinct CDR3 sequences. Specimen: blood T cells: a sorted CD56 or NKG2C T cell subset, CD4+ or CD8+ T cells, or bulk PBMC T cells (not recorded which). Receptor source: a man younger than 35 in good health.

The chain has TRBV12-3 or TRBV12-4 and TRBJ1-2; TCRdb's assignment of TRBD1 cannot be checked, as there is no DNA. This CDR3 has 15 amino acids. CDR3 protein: CASSQETGAPHGYTF.

This chain's CDR3 is CSARVTGGGDTQYF. V is TRBV20-1 and J is TRBJ2-3; the TRBD1 assignment by TCRdb is unverifiable without DNA. CDR1 DFQATT and CDR2 SNEGSKA come from the germline V gene (reference sequence). There are 14 residues in the CDR3.

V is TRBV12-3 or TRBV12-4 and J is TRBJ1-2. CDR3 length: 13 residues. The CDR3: CASSFRGDYGYTF.

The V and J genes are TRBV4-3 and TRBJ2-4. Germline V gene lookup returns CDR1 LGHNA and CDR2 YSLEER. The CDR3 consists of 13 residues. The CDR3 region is CARMAIAKNIQYF.

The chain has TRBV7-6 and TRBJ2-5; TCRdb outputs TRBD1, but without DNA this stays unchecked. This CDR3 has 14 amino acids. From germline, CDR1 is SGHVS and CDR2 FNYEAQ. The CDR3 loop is CASSRRGQSETQYF.

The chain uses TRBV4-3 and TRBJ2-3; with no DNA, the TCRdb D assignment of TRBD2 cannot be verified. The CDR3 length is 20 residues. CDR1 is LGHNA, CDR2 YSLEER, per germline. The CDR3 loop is CASSQDNRGNGGRASDTQYF.

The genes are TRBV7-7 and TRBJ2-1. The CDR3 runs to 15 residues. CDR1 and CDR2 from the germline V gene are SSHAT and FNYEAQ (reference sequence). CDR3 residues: CASSLARDLHNEQFF. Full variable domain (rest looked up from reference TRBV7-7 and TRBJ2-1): GAGVSQSPRYKVTKRGQDVTLRCDPISSHATLYWYQQALGQGPEFLTYFNYEAQPDKSGLPSDRFSAERPEGSISTLTIQRTEQRDSAMYRCASSLARDLHNEQFFGPGTRLTVL.

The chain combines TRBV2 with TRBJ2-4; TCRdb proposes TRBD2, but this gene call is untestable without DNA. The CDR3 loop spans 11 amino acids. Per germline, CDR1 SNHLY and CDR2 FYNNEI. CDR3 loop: CASKGGGIQYF.

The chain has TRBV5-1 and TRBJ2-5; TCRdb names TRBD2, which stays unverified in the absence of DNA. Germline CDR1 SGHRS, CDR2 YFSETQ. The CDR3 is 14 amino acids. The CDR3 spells CASSLAGVFETQYF. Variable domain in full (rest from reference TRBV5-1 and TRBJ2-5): KAGVTQTPRYLIKTRGQQVTLSCSPISGHRSVSWYQQTPGQGLQFLFEYFSETQRNKGNFPGRFSGRQFSNSRSEMNVSTLELGDSALYLCASSLAGVFETQYFGPGTRLLVL.

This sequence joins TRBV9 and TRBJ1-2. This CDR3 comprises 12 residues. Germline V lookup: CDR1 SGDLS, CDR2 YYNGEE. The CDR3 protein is CASSVGLAGYTF.

CDR3 amino acids: CASSFELTNTDTQYF. The chain uses TRBV7-8 and TRBJ2-3. The CDR3 runs 15 residues. CDR1 is SGHVS and CDR2 is FQNEAQ in the germline V gene.

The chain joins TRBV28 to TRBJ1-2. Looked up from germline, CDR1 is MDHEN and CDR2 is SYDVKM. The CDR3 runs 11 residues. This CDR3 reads CASSSRPGYTF.

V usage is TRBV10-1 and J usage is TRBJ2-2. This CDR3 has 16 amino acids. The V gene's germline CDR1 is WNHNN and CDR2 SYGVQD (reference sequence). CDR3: CASSESTLLRTGELFF.

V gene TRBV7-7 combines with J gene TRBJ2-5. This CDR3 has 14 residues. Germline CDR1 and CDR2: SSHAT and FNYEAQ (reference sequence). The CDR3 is CASSLGSAQETQYF.

The CDR3 is CASSQYAGGYTF. The V and J genes are TRBV2 and TRBJ1-2. The CDR3 sequence is 12 residues long. Per germline, CDR1 SNHLY and CDR2 FYNNEI.